The source of this T cell receptor (beta chain) is a study of blood T cell repertoires in COVID-19. Study-level background: From the United States, Italy and Spain came samples of acute and convalescent COVID-19. Sample material is recorded as cDNA or gDNA derived from T cells, B-cell-depleted T cells, or PBMCs.

In the study's own analysis: It was from reference gene primer amplification that nucleated cell counts were estimated. Some clones are missing from TCRdb's copy, which holds only in-frame ones; the method was immunoSEQ multiplex PCR. The DNA gave D and trimming, while V, J and clone size come from that table. The repertoire holds tens of thousands of clones, with around 90% as singletons. CDR1 SGHRS and CDR2 YFSETQ come from the germline V gene. V lost 4 bases to trimming and J lost 8 bases, with 14 bases between them. The CDR3 contains 13 residues. This clone was seen a single time. Material: peripheral blood. The gene calls are TRBV5-1 and TRBJ2-3; D perhaps matches TRBD2 (5 bases). The sequence came from a man aged 18 to 30 with COVID-19, enrolled during active disease. This chain's CDR3 is CASSNEGGSTQYF. CDR3 nucleotides: TGCGCCAGCAGCAATGAGGGCGGCTCTACGCAGTATTTT.